These 7 T cell receptor beta chains came from one sample sequenced in a study of CD8+ T cells in alopecia areata. The authors extracted RNA and reverse transcribed it into cDNA as the sequencing template. Using immunoSEQ multiplex PCR, the repertoire was profiled, and TCRdb retains in-frame clones only, with some absent. The sample contains about 98,000 clones, 35% to 50% of which appear only once. The sequenced sample was CD4+ T cells sorted from blood. Receptor source: a human donor with alopecia areata.

This clone was counted a few times. The chain couples TRBV29-1 to TRBJ2-5; D uncertain. The CDR3 consists of 14 residues. V gave up 4 bases and J gave up 0 bases, with 12 bases separating them. Germline lookup yields CDR1 SQVTM and CDR2 ANQGSEA. CDR3 DNA: TGCAGCGTTGTTCCGTCGTCGTACCAAGAGACCCAGTACTTC. Protein product: CSVVPSSYQETQYF.

V is TRBV29-1 and J is TRBJ2-7, with D possibly TRBD1 on 5 matching bases. V was clipped by 5 bases and J by 0 bases, with 11 bases between them. Germline V gives CDR1 SQVTM, CDR2 ANQGSEA. CDR3 length: 13 amino acids. The CDR3 here is CSVRQSRSYEQYF. The CDR3 coding sequence is TGCAGCGTTCGACAGTCCCGCTCCTACGAGCAGTACTTC.

Only a few counts were recorded for this clone. V is TRBV23-1 and J is TRBJ1-6; D is possibly TRBD1 (5 bases). TRBV23-1 is reported as an ORF; its role is uncertain. V was shortened by 10 bases and J by 7 bases, with 23 bases between the two germline ends. This CDR3 region has 16 residues. The CDR3 here is CATQSAGERDNSPLHF. DNA for the CDR3: TGCGCCACCCAGTCAGCGGGTGAGAGGGACAATTCACCCCTCCACTTT.

This clone was counted only a few times. The chain employs TRBV28 and TRBJ1-1; tentatively, D is TRBD1 (6 bases). Per the germline V gene, CDR1 is MDHEN and CDR2 is SYDVKM. There are 15 residues in the CDR3. V shed 3 bases and J shed 1 base, with 12 bases lying between them. This CDR3 is CASSFLGGRNTEAFF. Written as DNA, the CDR3 is TGTGCCAGCAGTTTCCTAGGGGGACGGAACACTGAAGCTTTCTTT.

This clone was seen only a few times. The DNA for the CDR3 is TGTGCCTACGCGAACTATGGCTACACCTTC. This translates into CAYANYGYTF. The chain employs TRBV30 and TRBJ1-2, with unresolved D. The ends were cut back, 7 bases at V and 2 bases at J, with 5 bases in the middle. Germline-derived CDR1 and CDR2 are GTSNPN and SVGIG (reference sequence). The CDR3 is made up of 10 amino acids.

The V call is TRBV6-5, the J call TRBJ2-5; TRBD1 is a possible D gene (5 bases). Germline CDR1 and CDR2: MNHEY and SVGAGI. This CDR3 comprises 14 residues. V shed 1 base and J shed 5 bases, with 11 bases lying between them. The DNA of the CDR3 is TGTGCCAGCAGTTACTTGCAGGGTGGGGAGACCCAGTACTTC. Its translation: CASSYLQGGETQYF.

Note on this clone: One junction end does not reproduce the germline sequence, and a read error may be involved. J is TRBJ1-5 and V is TRBV29-1; tentative D call: TRBD1 (6 bases). This CDR3 has 17 residues. Germline V gene sequence: CDR1 SQVTM, CDR2 ANQGSEA. The DNA of the CDR3 is TGCAGCGCTGAACTGCCAAATACAGGGAATGGGAGTCAGCCCCAGCATTTT. Translated: CSAELPNTGNGSQPQHF.